Listed below are T cell receptor beta chains from one sample, sequenced in a study of shared clonotypes between healthy human individuals. The method was immunoSEQ multiplex PCR; TCRdb's version includes in-frame clones alone and lacks a portion of them. Counted here are about 1 million clones, approximately 72% occurring once; the ten biggest clones make up 1.4% to 1.5%. Sequenced sample: memory CD4+ T cells sorted from blood. The receptors come from a man between 18 and 29 years old in good health. The CDR3 runs from the conserved cysteine through the conserved F or W. The order of the fields is V gene, J gene, D gene, clone size, CDR3 DNA, CDR3 protein. D genes are given only for firm matches. Only part of the rows carry a size: once, few, many, or a class if the clone is expanded.

v_gene: TRBV28; j_gene: TRBJ1-1; d_gene: .; abundance: once; CDR3nt: TGTGCCAGCGGATTATGGAACACTGAAGCTTTCTTT; CDR3aa: CASGLWNTEAFF
v_gene: TRBV28; j_gene: TRBJ1-2; d_gene: TRBD1; abundance: .; CDR3nt: TGTGCCAGCAGTCCTTACCTCGGGACAGGGAATGGCTACACCTTC; CDR3aa: CASSPYLGTGNGYTF
v_gene: TRBV27; j_gene: TRBJ2-7; d_gene: TRBD1; abundance: .; CDR3nt: TGTGCCATACCCCCTGACAGGGGGCAGTCCTACGAGCAGTACTTC; CDR3aa: CAIPPDRGQSYEQYF
v_gene: TRBV30; j_gene: TRBJ1-3; d_gene: .; abundance: .; CDR3nt: TGTGCCTGGGTTGGGACAAGCTCTGGAAACACCATATATTTT; CDR3aa: CAWVGTSSGNTIYF
v_gene: TRBV6-5; j_gene: TRBJ1-2; d_gene: TRBD1; abundance: .; CDR3nt: TGTGCCAGTCGGACAGGATTCGGTGGCTACACCTTC; CDR3aa: CASRTGFGGYTF
v_gene: TRBV30; j_gene: TRBJ2-5; d_gene: TRBD2; abundance: .; CDR3nt: TGTGCCTGGAGTATCCGGGGGGGCTCAGAGACCCAGTACTTC; CDR3aa: CAWSIRGGSETQYF
v_gene: TRBV10-1; j_gene: TRBJ1-2; d_gene: .; abundance: few; CDR3nt: TGCGCCAGCAGTGAGGGGAATGGCTACACCTTC; CDR3aa: CASSEGNGYTF
v_gene: TRBV19; j_gene: TRBJ1-4; d_gene: TRBD1; abundance: .; CDR3nt: TGTGCCAGTAGTATCGGACAGGGACCAACTAATGAAAAACTGTTTTTT; CDR3aa: CASSIGQGPTNEKLFF
v_gene: TRBV5-6; j_gene: TRBJ1-6; d_gene: TRBD1; abundance: few; CDR3nt: TGTGCCAGCAGCTTGTTTGGGACAGGGCGTGAACCCCTCCACTTT; CDR3aa: CASSLFGTGREPLHF
v_gene: TRBV9; j_gene: TRBJ1-6; d_gene: .; abundance: once; CDR3nt: TGTGCCAGCAGCGGGACGGGATATAATTCACCCCTCCACTTT; CDR3aa: CASSGTGYNSPLHF
v_gene: TRBV7-2; j_gene: TRBJ2-7; d_gene: .; abundance: .; CDR3nt: TGTGCCAGCAGCTTAAGCGGCCAATACGAGCAGTACTTC; CDR3aa: CASSLSGQYEQYF
v_gene: TRBV6-1; j_gene: TRBJ1-2; d_gene: TRBD1; abundance: .; CDR3nt: TGTGCCAGCAGTACGGACAGGGGTCCATATGGCTACACCTTC; CDR3aa: CASSTDRGPYGYTF
v_gene: TRBV4-3; j_gene: TRBJ1-3; d_gene: TRBD1; abundance: .; CDR3nt: TGCGCCAGCAGCCAAGCTCTTTCCGGGACAGGGGAAGGAAACACCATATATTTT; CDR3aa: CASSQALSGTGEGNTIYF